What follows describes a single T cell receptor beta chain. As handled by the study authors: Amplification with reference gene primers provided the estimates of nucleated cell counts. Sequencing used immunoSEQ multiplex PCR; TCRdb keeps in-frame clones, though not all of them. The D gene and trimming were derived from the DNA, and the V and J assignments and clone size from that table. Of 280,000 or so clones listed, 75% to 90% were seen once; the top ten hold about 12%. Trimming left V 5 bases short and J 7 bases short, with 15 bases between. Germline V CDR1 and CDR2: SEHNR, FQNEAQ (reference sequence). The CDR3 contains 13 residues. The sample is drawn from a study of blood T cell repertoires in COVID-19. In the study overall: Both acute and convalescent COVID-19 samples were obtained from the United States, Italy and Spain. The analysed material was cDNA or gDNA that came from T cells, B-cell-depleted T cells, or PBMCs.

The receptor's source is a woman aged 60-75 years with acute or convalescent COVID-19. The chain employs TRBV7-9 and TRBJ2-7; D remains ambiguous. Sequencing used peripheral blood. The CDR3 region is CASSIRLEREQYF. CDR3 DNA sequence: TGTGCCAGCAGCATCCGTCTTGAACGGGAGCAGTACTTC.